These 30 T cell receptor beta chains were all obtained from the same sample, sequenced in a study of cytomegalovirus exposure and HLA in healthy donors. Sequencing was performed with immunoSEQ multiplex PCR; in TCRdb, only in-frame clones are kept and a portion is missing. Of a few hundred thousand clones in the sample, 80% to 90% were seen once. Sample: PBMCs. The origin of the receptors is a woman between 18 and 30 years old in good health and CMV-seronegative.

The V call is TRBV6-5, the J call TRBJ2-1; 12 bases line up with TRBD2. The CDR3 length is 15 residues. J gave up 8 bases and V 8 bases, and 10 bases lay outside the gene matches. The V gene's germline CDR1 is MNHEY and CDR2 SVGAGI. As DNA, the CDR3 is TGTGCCAGCCGCCCTAGCGGGAGGGCCCGTCATGAGCAGTTCTTC. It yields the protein CASRPSGRARHEQFF.

DNA for the CDR3: TGTGCCAGCAGTGAATCGGGGTATCGCACCGGGGAGCTGTTTTTT. The encoded protein is CASSESGYRTGELFF. The gene calls are TRBV25-1 and TRBJ2-2, with a weak D call TRBD2 (5 bases). The CDR3 has 15 residues. Germline V gene data show CDR1 as MGHDK and CDR2 as SYGVNS. The V end was cut by 1 base, the J end by 4 bases, with 10 bases between.

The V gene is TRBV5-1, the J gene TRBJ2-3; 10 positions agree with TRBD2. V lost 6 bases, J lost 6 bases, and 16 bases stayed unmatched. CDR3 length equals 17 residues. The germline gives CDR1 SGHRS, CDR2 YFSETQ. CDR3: CASKESILAGVHDTQYF. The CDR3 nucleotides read TGCGCCAGCAAGGAGTCGATTCTAGCGGGAGTTCACGATACGCAGTATTTT.

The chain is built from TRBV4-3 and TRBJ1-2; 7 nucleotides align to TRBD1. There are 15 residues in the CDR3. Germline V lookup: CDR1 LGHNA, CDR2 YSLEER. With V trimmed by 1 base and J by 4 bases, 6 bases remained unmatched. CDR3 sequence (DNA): TGCGCCAGCAGCCAAGCCTCAGGGGGGAGCTATGGCTACACCTTC. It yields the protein CASSQASGGSYGYTF.

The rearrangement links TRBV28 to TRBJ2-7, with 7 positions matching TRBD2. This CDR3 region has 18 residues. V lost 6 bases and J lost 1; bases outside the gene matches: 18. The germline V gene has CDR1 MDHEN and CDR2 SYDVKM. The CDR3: CASSSAGVNLAGSYEQYF. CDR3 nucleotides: TGTGCCAGCAGCTCTGCGGGAGTTAACTTAGCGGGTTCCTACGAGCAGTACTTC.

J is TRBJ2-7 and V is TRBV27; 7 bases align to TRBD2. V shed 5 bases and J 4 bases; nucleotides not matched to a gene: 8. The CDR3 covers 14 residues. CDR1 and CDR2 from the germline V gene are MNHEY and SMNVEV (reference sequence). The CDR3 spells CASSPREVGYEQYF. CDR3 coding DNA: TGTGCCAGCAGTCCCCGGGAGGTAGGTTACGAGCAGTACTTC.

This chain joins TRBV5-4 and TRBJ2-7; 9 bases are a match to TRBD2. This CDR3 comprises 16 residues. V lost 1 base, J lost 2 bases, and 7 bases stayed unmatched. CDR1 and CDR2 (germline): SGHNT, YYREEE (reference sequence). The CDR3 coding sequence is TGTGCCAGCAGCTTGACGAGCGGGAGGCTCGCCTACGAGCAGTACTTC. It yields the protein CASSLTSGRLAYEQYF.

This CDR3 is CSVQGQDRPYEQYF. The DNA for the CDR3 is TGCAGCGTGCAGGGTCAGGATAGGCCCTACGAGCAGTACTTC. The V gene is TRBV29-1, the J gene TRBJ2-7, with D possibly matching TRBD1 (5 bases). This CDR3 has 14 amino acids. CDR1 SQVTM and CDR2 ANQGSEA come from the germline V gene. V was clipped by 6 bases and J by 2 bases, with 17 bases between them.

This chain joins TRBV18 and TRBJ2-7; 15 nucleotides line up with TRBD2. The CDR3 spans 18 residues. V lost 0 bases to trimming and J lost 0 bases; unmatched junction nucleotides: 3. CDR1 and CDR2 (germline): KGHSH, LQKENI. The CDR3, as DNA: TGTGCCAGCTCACCACCGGGACTAGCGGGAGGCAGCTCCTACGAGCAGTACTTC. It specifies CASSPPGLAGGSSYEQYF.

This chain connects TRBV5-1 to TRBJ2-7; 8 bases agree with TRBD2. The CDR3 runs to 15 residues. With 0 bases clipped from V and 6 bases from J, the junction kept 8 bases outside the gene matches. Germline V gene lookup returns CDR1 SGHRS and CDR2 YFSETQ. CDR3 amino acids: CASSLAASGLGEQYF. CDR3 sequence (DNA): TGCGCCAGCAGCTTGGCGGCTAGCGGGTTGGGCGAGCAGTACTTC. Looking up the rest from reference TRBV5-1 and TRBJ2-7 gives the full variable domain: KAGVTQTPRYLIKTRGQQVTLSCSPISGHRSVSWYQQTPGQGLQFLFEYFSETQRNKGNFPGRFSGRQFSNSRSEMNVSTLELGDSALYLCASSLAASGLGEQYFGPGTRLTVT.

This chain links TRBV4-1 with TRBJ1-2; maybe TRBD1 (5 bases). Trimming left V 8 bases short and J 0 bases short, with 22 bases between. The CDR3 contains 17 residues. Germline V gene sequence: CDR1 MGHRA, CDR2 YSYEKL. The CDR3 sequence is CASGQLAGANSNYGYTF. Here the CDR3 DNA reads TGCGCCAGCGGACAATTAGCGGGAGCTAATTCTAACTATGGCTACACCTTC.

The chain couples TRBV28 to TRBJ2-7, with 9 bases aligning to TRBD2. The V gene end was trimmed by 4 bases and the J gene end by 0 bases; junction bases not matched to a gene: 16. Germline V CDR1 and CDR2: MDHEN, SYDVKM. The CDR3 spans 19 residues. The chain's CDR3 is CASSSWTAGLAERSYEQYF. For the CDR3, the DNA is TGTGCCAGCAGTTCCTGGACGGCGGGACTAGCAGAACGCTCCTACGAGCAGTACTTC.

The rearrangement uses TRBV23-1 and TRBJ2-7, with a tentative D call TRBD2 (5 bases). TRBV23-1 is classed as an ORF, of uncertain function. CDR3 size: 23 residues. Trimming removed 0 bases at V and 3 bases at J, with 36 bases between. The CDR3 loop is CASSQSMGSFGEQPHLTLYEQYF. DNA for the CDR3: TGCGCCAGCAGTCAATCAATGGGGTCATTCGGGGAACAACCCCACCTCACACTCTACGAGCAGTACTTC.

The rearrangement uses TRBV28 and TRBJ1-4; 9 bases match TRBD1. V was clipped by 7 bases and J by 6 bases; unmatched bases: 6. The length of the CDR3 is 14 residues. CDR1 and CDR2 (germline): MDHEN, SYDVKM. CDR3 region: CASTSGDRDEKLFF. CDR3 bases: TGTGCCAGCACCTCCGGGGACAGGGATGAAAAACTGTTTTTT.

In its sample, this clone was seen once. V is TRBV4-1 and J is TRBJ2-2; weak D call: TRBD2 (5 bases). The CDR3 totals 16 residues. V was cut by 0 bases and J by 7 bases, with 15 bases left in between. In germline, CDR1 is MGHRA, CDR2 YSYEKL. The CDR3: CASSQDQNSEVGELFF. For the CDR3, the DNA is TGCGCCAGCAGCCAAGATCAGAATAGCGAGGTCGGGGAGCTGTTTTTT.

DNA of the CDR3: TGCGCCAGCGGACGGACTAGCGGGATGGACAATGAGCAGTTCTTC. Translating it yields CASGRTSGMDNEQFF. The chain uses TRBV5-1 and TRBJ2-1, with TRBD2 matching 12 bases. Germline V lookup: CDR1 SGHRS, CDR2 YFSETQ. Germline trimming cut 7 bases from V and 5 bases from J; bases unmatched to any gene: 7. The CDR3 extends over 15 amino acids.

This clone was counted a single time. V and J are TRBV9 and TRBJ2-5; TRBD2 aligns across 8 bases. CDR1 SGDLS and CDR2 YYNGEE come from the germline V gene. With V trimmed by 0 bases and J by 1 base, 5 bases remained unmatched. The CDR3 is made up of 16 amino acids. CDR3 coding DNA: TGTGCCAGCAGCGTAGAAGTAGCGGGGACCCAAGAGACCCAGTACTTC. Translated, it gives CASSVEVAGTQETQYF.

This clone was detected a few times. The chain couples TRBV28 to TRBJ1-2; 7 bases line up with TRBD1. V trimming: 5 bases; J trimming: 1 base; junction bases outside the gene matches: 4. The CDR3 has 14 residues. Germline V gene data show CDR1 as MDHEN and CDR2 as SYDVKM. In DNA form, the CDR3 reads TGTGCCAGCAGTGCCACAGGGGTTAACTATGGCTACACCTTC. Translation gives CASSATGVNYGYTF.

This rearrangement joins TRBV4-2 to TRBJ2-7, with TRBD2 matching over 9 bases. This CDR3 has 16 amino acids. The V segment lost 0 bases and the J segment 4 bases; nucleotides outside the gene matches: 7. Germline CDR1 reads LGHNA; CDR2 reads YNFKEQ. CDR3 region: CASSQDPVAGVYEQYF. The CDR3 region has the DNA TGTGCCAGCAGCCAAGATCCGGTAGCGGGAGTATACGAGCAGTACTTC.

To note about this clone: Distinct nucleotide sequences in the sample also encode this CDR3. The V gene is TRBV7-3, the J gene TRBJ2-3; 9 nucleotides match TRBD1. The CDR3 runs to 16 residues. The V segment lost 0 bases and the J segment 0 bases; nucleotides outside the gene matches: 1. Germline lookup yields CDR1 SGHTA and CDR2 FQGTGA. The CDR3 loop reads CASSLTGQGSTDTQYF. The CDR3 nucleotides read TGTGCCAGCAGCTTAACGGGACAGGGTAGCACAGATACGCAGTATTTT.

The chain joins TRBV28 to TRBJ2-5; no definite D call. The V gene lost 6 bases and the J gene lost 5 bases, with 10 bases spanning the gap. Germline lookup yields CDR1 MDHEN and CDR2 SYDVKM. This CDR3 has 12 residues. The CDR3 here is CASSSSLETQYF. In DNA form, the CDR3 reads TGTGCCAGCAGCTCCTCACTGGAGACCCAGTACTTC.

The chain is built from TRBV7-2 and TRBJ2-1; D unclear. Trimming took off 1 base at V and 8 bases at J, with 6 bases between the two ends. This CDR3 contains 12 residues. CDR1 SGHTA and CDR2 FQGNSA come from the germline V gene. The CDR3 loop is CASSLGTDEQFF. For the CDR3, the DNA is TGTGCCAGCAGCTTAGGAACAGATGAGCAGTTCTTC. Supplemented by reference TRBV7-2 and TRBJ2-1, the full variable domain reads GAGVSQSPSNKVTEKGKDVELRCDPISGHTALYWYRQSLGQGLEFLIYFQGNSAPDKSGLPSDRFSAERTGGSVSTLTIQRTQQEDSAVYLCASSLGTDEQFFGPGTRLTVL.

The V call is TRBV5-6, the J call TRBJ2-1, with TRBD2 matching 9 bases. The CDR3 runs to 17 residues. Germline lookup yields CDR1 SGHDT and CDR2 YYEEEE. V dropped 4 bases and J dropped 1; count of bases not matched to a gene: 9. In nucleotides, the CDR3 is TGTGCCAGCAGCCCCCGAGGGGCGGGGGGGTCCTACAATGAGCAGTTCTTC. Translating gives CASSPRGAGGSYNEQFF.

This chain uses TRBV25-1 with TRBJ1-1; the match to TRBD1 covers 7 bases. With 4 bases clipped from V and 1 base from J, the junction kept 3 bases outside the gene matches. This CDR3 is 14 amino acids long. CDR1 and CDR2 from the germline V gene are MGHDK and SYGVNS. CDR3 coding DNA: TGTGCCAGCAGTGGACAGGGTACGAACACTGAAGCTTTCTTT. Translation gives CASSGQGTNTEAFF.

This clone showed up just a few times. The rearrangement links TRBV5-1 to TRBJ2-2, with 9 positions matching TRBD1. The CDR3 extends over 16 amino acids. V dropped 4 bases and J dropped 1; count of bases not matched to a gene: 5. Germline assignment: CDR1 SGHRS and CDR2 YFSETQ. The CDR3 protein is CASSQSGQGNTGELFF. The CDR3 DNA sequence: TGCGCCAGCAGCCAATCGGGACAGGGGAACACCGGGGAGCTGTTTTTT. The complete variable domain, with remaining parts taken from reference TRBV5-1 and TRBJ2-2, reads KAGVTQTPRYLIKTRGQQVTLSCSPISGHRSVSWYQQTPGQGLQFLFEYFSETQRNKGNFPGRFSGRQFSNSRSEMNVSTLELGDSALYLCASSQSGQGNTGELFFGEGSRLTVL.

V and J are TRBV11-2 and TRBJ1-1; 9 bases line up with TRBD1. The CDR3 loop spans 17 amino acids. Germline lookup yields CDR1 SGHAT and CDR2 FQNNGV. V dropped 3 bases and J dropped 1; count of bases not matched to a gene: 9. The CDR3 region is CASSFGTGTFTNTEAFF. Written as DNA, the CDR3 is TGTGCCAGCAGCTTTGGGACAGGGACGTTCACGAACACTGAAGCTTTCTTT. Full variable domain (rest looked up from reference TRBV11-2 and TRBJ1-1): EAGVAQSPRYKIIEKRQSVAFWCNPISGHATLYWYQQILGQGPKLLIQFQNNGVVDDSQLPKDRFSAERLKGVDSTLKIQPAKLEDSAVYLCASSFGTGTFTNTEAFFGQGTRLTVV.

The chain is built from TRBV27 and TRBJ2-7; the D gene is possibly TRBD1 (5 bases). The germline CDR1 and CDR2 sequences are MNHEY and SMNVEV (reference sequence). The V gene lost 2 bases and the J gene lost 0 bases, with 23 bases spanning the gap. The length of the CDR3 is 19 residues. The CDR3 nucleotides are TGTGCCAGCAGTTTAATCACAGGCTCGTCGGGCATTCACTCCTACGAGCAGTACTTC. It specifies CASSLITGSSGIHSYEQYF.

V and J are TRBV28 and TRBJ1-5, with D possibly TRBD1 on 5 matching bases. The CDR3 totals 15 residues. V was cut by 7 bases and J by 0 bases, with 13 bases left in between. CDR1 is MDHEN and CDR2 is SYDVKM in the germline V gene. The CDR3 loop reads CASMVRGYSNQPQHF. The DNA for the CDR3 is TGTGCCAGCATGGTTCGGGGGTATAGCAATCAGCCCCAGCATTTT.

CDR3 sequence: CASSPTGENTEAFF. For the CDR3, the DNA is TGCGCCAGCAGTCCTACGGGGGAGAACACTGAAGCTTTCTTT. The genes are TRBV5-1 and TRBJ1-1; tentatively, D is TRBD1 (5 bases). Trimming left V 5 bases short and J 1 base short, with 12 bases between. The CDR3 runs to 14 residues. Looked up from germline, CDR1 is SGHRS and CDR2 is YFSETQ.

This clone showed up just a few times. The CDR3 coding sequence is TGTGCCAGCAGCTTACTCAGCTATGGCTACACCTTC. Encoded protein: CASSLLSYGYTF. The V gene is TRBV7-2, the J gene TRBJ1-2; D ambiguous. The V gene's germline CDR1 is SGHTA and CDR2 FQGNSA. This CDR3 is built from 12 residues. V lost 2 bases to trimming and J lost 4 bases, with 5 bases between them.